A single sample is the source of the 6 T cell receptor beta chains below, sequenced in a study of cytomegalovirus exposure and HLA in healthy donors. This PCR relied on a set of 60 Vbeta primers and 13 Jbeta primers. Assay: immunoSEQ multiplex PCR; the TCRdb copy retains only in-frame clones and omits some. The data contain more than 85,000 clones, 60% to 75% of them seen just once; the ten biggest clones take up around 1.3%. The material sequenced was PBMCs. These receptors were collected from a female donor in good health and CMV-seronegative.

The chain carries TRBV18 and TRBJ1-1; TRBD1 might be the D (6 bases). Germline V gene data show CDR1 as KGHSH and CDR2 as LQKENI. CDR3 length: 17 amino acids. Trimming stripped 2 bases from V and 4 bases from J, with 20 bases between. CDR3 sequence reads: CASSPIVGQNMITEAFF. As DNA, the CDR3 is TGTGCCAGCTCACCAATTGTAGGACAGAATATGATCACTGAAGCTTTCTTT.

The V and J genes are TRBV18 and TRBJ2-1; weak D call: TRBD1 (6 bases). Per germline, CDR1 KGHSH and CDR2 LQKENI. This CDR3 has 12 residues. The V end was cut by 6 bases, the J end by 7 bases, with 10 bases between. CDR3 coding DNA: TGTGCCAGCTCCCCAGGGGCGAATGAGCAGTTCTTC. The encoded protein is CASSPGANEQFF.

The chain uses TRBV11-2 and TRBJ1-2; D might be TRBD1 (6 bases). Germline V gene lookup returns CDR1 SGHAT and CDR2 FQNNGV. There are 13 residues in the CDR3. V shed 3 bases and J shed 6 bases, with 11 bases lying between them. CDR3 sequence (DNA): TGTGCCAGCAGCTTTACAGGGAAGAATGGCTACACCTTC. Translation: CASSFTGKNGYTF.

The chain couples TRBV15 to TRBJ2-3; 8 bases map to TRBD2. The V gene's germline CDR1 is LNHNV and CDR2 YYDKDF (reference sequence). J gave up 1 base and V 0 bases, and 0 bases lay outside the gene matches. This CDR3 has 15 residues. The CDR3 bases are TGTGCCACCAGCAGAGAGCGGGGGGGCACAGATACGCAGTATTTT. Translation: CATSRERGGTDTQYF.

The CDR3 sequence is CASSLGQNTEAFF. The DNA of the CDR3 is TGTGCCAGCAGCTTAGGACAGAACACTGAAGCTTTCTTT. This chain links TRBV11-2 with TRBJ1-1; D is unresolved. The CDR3 has 13 amino acids. The V gene lost 1 base and the J gene lost 1 base, with 4 bases spanning the gap. Germline V gene lookup returns CDR1 SGHAT and CDR2 FQNNGV.

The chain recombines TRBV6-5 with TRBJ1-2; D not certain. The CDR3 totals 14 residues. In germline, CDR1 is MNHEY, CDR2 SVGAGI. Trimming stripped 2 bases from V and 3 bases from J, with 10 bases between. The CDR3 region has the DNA TGTGCCAGCAGTTACAAATCCCTGTACTATGGCTACACCTTC. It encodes CASSYKSLYYGYTF.